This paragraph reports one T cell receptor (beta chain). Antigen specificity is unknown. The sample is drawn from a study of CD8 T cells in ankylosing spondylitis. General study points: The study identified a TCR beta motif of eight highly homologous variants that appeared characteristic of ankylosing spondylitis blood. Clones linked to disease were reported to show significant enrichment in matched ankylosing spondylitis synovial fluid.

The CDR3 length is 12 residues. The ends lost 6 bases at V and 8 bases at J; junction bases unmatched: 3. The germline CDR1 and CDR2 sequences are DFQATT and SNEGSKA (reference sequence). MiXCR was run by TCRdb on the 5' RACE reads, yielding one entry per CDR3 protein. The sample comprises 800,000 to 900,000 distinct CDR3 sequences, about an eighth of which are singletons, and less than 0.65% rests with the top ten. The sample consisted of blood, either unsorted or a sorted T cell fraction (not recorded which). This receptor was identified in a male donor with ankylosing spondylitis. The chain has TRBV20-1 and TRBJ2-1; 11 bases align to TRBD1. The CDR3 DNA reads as TGCAGTGCAGAGGACAGGGGGCATGAGCAGTTCTTC. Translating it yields CSAEDRGHEQFF.